The rows below give T cell receptor beta chains drawn from one sample of a study of T cells in Graves' hyperthyroidism and ophthalmopathy. Via MiXCR, TCRdb re-called the multiplex PCR reads, giving one row per CDR3 protein. This sample has fewer than 900,000 distinct CDR3 sequences, with around 20% found just once. The sequenced material came from blood. The receptor set was obtained from a woman in her 50s with Graves' hyperthyroidism that later progressed to Graves' ophthalmopathy. Each CDR3 is given with its conserved first and last residue. The D gene is left open where the match is weak. Size values are once, few and many counts, or a class for expanded clones, and some rows have none.

CDR3 DNA	CDR3 protein	clone size	D gene	V gene	J gene
TGTGCCAGCAGCATGGGACTAGCGGGGGACGCAGATACGCAGTATTTT	CASSMGLAGDADTQYF	few	TRBD2	TRBV7-8	TRBJ2-3
TGTGCCGGCAGCTTAAATTCTCGGGGTAATGAAAAACTGTTTTTT	CAGSLNSRGNEKLFF	.	.	TRBV11-2	TRBJ1-4
TGTGCCACCAGCCAAAAGGGGGAGACCCAGTACTTC	CATSQKGETQYF	few	.	TRBV15	TRBJ2-5
TGTGCCAGCAGTGAAGATAGGGGGGCTGCGAACACCGGGGAGCTGTTTTTT	CASSEDRGAANTGELFF	many	.	TRBV2	TRBJ2-2
TGTGCCAGTAGTGTCTATGGGTTCCAAGAGACCCAGTACTTC	CASSVYGFQETQYF	.	.	TRBV19	TRBJ2-5
TGCAGTGCCCTGCCTCTGCACTATGGCTACACCTTC	CSALPLHYGYTF	many	.	TRBV20-1	TRBJ1-2
TGTGCCAGCAGCTTAGGCCCCCCGGGGCGGGAGAACTATGGCTACACCTTC	CASSLGPPGRENYGYTF	many	.	TRBV11-2	TRBJ1-2
TGCAGTGCTAGAGACCGGGGCGGGGGGAACTACAATGAGCAGTTCTTC	CSARDRGGGNYNEQFF	few	TRBD2	TRBV20-1	TRBJ2-1
TGTGCCAGCAGTTTCCCGGGACAGGCGAACACCGGGGAGCTGTTTTTT	CASSFPGQANTGELFF	many	TRBD1	TRBV12-3/TRBV12-4	TRBJ2-2
TGTGCCAGCAGCTTAGTGTCAGCCCAGTTCTTAAGCTCCTACAATGAGCAGTTCTTC	CASSLVSAQFLSSYNEQFF	many	.	TRBV7-8	TRBJ2-1